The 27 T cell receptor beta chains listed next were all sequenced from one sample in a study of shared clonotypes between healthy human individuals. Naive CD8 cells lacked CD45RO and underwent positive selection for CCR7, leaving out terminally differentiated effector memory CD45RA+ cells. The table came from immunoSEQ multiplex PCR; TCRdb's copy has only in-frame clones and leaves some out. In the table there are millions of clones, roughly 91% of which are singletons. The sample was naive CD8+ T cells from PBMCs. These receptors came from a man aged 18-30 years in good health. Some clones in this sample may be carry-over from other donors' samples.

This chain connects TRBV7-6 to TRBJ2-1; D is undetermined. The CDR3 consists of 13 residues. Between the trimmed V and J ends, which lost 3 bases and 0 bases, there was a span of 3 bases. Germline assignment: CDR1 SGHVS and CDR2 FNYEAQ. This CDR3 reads CASSFSSYNEQFF. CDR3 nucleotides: TGTGCCAGCAGCTTTAGCTCCTACAATGAGCAGTTCTTC.

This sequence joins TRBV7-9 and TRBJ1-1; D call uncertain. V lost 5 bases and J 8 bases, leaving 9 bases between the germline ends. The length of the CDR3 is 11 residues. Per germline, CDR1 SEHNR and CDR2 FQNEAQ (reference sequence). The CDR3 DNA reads TGTGCCAGCAGCCCATATGGGGAAGCTTTCTTT. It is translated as CASSPYGEAFF.

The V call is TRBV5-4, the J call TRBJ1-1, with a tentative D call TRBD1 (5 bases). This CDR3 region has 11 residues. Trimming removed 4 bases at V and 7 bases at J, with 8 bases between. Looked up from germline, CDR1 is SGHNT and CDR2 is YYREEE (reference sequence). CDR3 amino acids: CASSATDEAFF. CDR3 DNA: TGTGCCAGCAGCGCGACAGATGAAGCTTTCTTT.

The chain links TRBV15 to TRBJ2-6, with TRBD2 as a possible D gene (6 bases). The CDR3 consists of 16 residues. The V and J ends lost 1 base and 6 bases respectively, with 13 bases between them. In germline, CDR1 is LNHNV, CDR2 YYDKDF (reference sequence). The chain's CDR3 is CATSRAGGNLANVLTF. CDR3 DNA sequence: TGTGCCACCAGCAGAGCCGGAGGGAACCTGGCCAACGTCCTGACTTTC.

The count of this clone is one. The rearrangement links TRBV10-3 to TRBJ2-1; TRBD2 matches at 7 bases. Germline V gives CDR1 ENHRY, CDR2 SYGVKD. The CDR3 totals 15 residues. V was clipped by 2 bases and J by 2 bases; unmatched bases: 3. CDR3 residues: CAISEAGVPYNEQFF. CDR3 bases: TGTGCCATCAGTGAGGCGGGAGTCCCCTACAATGAGCAGTTCTTC.

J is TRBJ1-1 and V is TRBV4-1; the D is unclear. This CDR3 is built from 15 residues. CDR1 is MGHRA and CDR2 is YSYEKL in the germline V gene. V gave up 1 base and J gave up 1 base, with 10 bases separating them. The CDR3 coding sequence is TGCGCCAGCAGCCAAGGTATCTGGGGGAACACTGAAGCTTTCTTT. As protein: CASSQGIWGNTEAFF.

The CDR3 DNA is TGTGCCAGTAGTATAGCTCGCCGCAGGGAGGGGACTGAAGCTTTCTTT. This encodes CASSIARRREGTEAFF. The rearrangement joins TRBV19 to TRBJ1-1; tentatively, D is TRBD1 (5 bases). The CDR3 consists of 16 residues. V was cut by 1 base and J by 5 bases, with 17 bases left in between. Germline assignment: CDR1 LNHDA and CDR2 SQIVND (reference sequence).

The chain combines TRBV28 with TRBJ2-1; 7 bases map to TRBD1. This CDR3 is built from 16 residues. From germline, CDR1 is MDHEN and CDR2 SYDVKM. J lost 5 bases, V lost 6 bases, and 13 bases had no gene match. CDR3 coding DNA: TGTGCCAGCAGCCCTCCGACAGGGATTAGACACAATGAGCAGTTCTTC. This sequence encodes CASSPPTGIRHNEQFF.

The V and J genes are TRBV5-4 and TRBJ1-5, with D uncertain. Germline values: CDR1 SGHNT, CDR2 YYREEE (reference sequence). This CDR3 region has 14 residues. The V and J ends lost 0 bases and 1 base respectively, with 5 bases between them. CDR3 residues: CASSLAGSNQPQHF. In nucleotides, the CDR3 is TGTGCCAGCAGCTTGGCGGGAAGCAATCAGCCCCAGCATTTT.

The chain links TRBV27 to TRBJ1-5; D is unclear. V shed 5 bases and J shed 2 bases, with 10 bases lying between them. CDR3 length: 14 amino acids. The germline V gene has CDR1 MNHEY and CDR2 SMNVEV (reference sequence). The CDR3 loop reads CASSERAGNQPQHF. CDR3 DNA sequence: TGTGCCAGCAGTGAGAGGGCGGGCAATCAGCCCCAGCATTTT.

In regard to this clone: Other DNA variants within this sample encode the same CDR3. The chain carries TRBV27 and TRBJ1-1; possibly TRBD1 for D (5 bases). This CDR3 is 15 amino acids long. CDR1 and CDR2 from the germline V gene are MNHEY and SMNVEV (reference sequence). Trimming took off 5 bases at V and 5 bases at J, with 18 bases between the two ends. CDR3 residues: CASSLSGSGGTEAFF. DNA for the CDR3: TGTGCCAGCAGTCTCTCAGGGTCGGGAGGAACTGAAGCTTTCTTT.

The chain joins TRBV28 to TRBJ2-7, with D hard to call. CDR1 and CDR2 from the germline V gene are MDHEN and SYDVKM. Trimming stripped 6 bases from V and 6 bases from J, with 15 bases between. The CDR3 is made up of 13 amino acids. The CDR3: CASRQLRAAEQYF. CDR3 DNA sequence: TGTGCCAGCAGGCAACTCCGGGCCGCCGAGCAGTACTTC.

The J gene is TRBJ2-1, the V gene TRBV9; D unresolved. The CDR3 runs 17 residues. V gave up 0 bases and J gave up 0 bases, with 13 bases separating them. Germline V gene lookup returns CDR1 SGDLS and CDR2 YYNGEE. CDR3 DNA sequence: TGTGCCAGCAGCGTAGGGGTTGGGCAGAGCTCCTACAATGAGCAGTTCTTC. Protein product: CASSVGVGQSSYNEQFF.

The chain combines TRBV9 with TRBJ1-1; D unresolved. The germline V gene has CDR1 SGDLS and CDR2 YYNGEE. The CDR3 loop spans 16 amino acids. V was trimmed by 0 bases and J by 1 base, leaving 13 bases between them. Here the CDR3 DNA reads TGTGCCAGCAGCGTAGAGGCGCTTCTGGCGAACACTGAAGCTTTCTTT. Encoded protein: CASSVEALLANTEAFF.

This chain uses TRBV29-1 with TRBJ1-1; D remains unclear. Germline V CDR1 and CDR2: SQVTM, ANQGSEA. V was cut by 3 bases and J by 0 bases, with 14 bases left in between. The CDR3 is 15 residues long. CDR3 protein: CSVDSPGFLNTEAFF. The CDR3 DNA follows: TGCAGCGTTGATAGTCCGGGGTTCCTGAACACTGAAGCTTTCTTT.

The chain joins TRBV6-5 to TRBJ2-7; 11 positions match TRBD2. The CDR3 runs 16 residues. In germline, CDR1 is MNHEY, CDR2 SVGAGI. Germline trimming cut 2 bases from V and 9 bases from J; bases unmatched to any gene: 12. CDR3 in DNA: TGTGCCAGCAGTTACCACCAGACTAGCGGGGAATGGGGGCAGTACTTC. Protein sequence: CASSYHQTSGEWGQYF.

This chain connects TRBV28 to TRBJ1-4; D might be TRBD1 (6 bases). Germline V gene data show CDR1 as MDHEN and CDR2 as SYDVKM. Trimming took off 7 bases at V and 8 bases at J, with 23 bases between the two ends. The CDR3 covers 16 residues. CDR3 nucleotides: TGTGCCAGCACCCCAGAGCGGGGGGCGCGCAGCGAAAAACTGTTTTTT. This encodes CASTPERGARSEKLFF.

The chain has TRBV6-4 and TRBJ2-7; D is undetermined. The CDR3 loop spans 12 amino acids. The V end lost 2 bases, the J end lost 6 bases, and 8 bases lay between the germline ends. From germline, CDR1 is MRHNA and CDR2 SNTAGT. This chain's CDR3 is CASSDPGGEQYF. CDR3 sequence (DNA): TGTGCCAGCAGTGACCCGGGTGGCGAGCAGTACTTC.

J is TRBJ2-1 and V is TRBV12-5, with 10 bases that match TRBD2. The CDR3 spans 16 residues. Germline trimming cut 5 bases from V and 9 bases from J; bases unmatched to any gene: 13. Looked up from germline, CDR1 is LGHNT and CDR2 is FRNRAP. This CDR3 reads CASGPPSGRALGEQFF. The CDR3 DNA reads TGTGCTAGTGGTCCGCCGAGCGGGAGGGCCCTCGGTGAGCAGTTCTTC.

The CDR3, as DNA: TGCGCCAGCAGCCAAGTTAGGACAGGCCTTTCCGGGGAGCTGTTTTTT. Its translation is CASSQVRTGLSGELFF. This chain uses TRBV4-3 with TRBJ2-2, with TRBD1 identical over 7 bases. The CDR3 is 16 residues long. CDR1 is LGHNA and CDR2 is YSLEER in the germline V gene. Trimming removed 1 base from V and 6 bases from J; junction bases left unmatched: 8.

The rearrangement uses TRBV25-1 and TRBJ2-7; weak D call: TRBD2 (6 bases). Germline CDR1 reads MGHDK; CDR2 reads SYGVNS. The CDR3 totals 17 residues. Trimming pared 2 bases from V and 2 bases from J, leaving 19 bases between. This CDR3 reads CASSEPSPGGVTYEQYF. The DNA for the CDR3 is TGTGCCAGCAGTGAACCCTCCCCGGGCGGGGTCACCTACGAGCAGTACTTC.

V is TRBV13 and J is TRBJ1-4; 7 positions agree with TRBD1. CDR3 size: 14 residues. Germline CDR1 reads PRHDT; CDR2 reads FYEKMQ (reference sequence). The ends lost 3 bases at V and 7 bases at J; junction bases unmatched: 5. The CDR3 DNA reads TGTGCCAGCAGCTTTTGGGACAGAAGTGAAAAACTGTTTTTT. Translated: CASSFWDRSEKLFF.

This chain's CDR3 is CASSLDRRAGGEKLFF. The CDR3 nucleotides read TGTGCCAGCAGTTTGGATCGCAGGGCGGGCGGAGAAAAACTGTTTTTT. The chain recombines TRBV28 with TRBJ1-4, with a weak D call TRBD1 (5 bases). V dropped 3 bases and J dropped 8 bases, with 19 bases sitting between them. This CDR3 has 16 amino acids. Germline V lookup: CDR1 MDHEN, CDR2 SYDVKM. Filled out from reference TRBV28 and TRBJ1-4, the complete variable domain reads DVKVTQSSRYLVKRTGEKVFLECVQDMDHENMFWYRQDPGLGLRLIYFSYDVKMKEKGDIPEGYSVSREKKERFSLILESASTNQTSMYLCASSLDRRAGGEKLFFGSGTQLSVL.

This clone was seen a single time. This CDR3 reads CASSLTGMRTEAFF. The CDR3 nucleotides are TGTGCCAGCAGCTTAACAGGAATGAGGACTGAAGCTTTCTTT. The rearrangement joins TRBV7-3 to TRBJ1-1; D is undetermined. CDR3 length: 14 residues. CDR1 is SGHTA, CDR2 FQGTGA, per germline. V shed 0 bases and J shed 5 bases, with 10 bases lying between them. Filled out from reference TRBV7-3 and TRBJ1-1, the complete variable domain reads GAGVSQTPSNKVTEKGKYVELRCDPISGHTALYWYRQSLGQGPEFLIYFQGTGAADDSGLPNDRFFAVRPEGSVSTLKIQRTERGDSAVYLCASSLTGMRTEAFFGQGTRLTVV.

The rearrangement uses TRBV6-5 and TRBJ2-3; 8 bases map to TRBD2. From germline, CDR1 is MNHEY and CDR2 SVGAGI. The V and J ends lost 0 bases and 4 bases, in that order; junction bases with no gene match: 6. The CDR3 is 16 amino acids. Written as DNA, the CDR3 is TGTGCCAGCAGTTACTCTCCAGCGGGAGTGCCAGATACGCAGTATTTT. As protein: CASSYSPAGVPDTQYF.

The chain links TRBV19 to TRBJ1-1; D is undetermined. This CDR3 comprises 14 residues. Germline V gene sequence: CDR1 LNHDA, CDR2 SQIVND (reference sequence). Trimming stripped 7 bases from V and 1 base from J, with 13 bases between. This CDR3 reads CASTWYHRNTEAFF. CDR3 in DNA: TGTGCCAGTACGTGGTACCACCGGAACACTGAAGCTTTCTTT.

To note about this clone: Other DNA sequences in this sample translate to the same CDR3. CDR3 in amino acids: CASSVLAGGPSDTQYF. CDR3 sequence (DNA): TGTGCCAGCAGCGTTCTAGCGGGAGGGCCCTCAGATACGCAGTATTTT. The chain links TRBV27 to TRBJ2-3, with 12 nucleotides matching TRBD2. The J segment lost 4 bases and the V segment lost 6 bases, leaving 8 bases of the junction unmatched. The length of the CDR3 is 16 residues. Germline-derived CDR1 and CDR2 are MNHEY and SMNVEV (reference sequence).